This is a list of T cell receptor beta chains from one sample in a study of radiotherapy plus CTLA-4 blockade in lung cancer. Repertoires were generated with immunoSEQ multiplex PCR, while TCRdb's copy carries only in-frame clones and drops some. The sample contains 75,000 to 100,000 clones, approximately 86% of which appear only once. The specimen comprised peripheral blood, sampled from a patient treated with radiotherapy plus ipilimumab. The receptors were gathered from a human donor with non-small cell lung cancer that progressed on radiotherapy plus ipilimumab. CDR3s include the opening cysteine and the closing phenylalanine or tryptophan. The D gene is left open where the match is weak. Rows give clone size only sometimes, using once, few, many, or a class for an expanded clone.

>TRBD2|TRBV19|.|TRBJ2-1
TGTGCCAGTAGTCGGACTAGCGGGGGGTACAATGAGCAGTTCTTC
CASSRTSGGYNEQFF
>TRBD2|TRBV10-3|.|TRBJ2-7
TGTGCCGCCCGCGGGGGGCAAAGCTCCTACGAGCAGTACTTC
CAARGGQSSYEQYF
>.|TRBV10-1|.|TRBJ2-7
TGCGCCAGCAGCCGGGGAGACGCCAACGAGCAGTACTTC
CASSRGDANEQYF
>.|TRBV5-4|.|TRBJ2-3
TGTGCCAGCAGCATGGGAGAGGATTCCACAGATACGCAGTATTTT
CASSMGEDSTDTQYF
>.|TRBV11-3|.|TRBJ1-1
TGTGCCAGCAGCTCCACAGGGAACACTGAAGCTTTCTTT
CASSSTGNTEAFF
>TRBD1|TRBV7-8|.|TRBJ2-7
TGTGCCAGCGCGGGACAGGGGGCCGGGGAGCAGTACTTC
CASAGQGAGEQYF
>TRBD1|TRBV19|.|TRBJ1-5
TGTGCCAGTAGTAGGGACAGGGGGCAGCCCCAGCATTTT
CASSRDRGQPQHF
>.|TRBV7-9|.|TRBJ2-7
TGTGCCAGCAGCTTCCATAGCTGGGGTACGGTCTCCTACGAGCAGTACTTC
CASSFHSWGTVSYEQYF
>.|TRBV29-1|.|TRBJ1-2
TGCAGCGTTGATGAAGGCTACTCCTATGGCTACACCTTC
CSVDEGYSYGYTF
>TRBD1|TRBV6-1|.|TRBJ1-1
TGTGCCAGCAGTAGGGCAGGGGGCTTGGCCACTGAAGCTTTCTTT
CASSRAGGLATEAFF
>.|TRBV18|.|TRBJ1-3
TGTGCCAGCTCACCCGGGACGGACTCTGGAAACACCATATATTTT
CASSPGTDSGNTIYF
>.|TRBV25-1|.|TRBJ2-5
TGTGCCAGCAGTGAAACGAGGGAGGAGACCCAGTACTTC
CASSETREETQYF
>TRBD1|TRBV19|.|TRBJ1-5
TGTGCCAGCGCAGGGGGTGTCGGCAATCAGCCCCAGCATTTT
CASAGGVGNQPQHF
>.|TRBV6-1|.|TRBJ2-1
TGTGCCAGCAGTGAAGGACGACTAGGTGAGCAGTTCTTC
CASSEGRLGEQFF
>.|TRBV11-2|.|TRBJ2-1
TGTGCCAGCAGCTTAGCTTCCAGCTACAATGAGCAGTTCTTC
CASSLASSYNEQFF
>TRBD2|TRBV29-1|.|TRBJ2-3
TGCAGCGTTGAAGTCCTAGCGGGAGGCCCAGATACGCAGTATTTT
CSVEVLAGGPDTQYF
>.|TRBV27|few|TRBJ2-1
TGTGCCAGCGGTGAAGGGCGCCCTGAGCAGTTCTTC
CASGEGRPEQFF
>TRBD2|TRBV11-2|.|TRBJ2-3
TGTGCCAGCAGCTCACGTAGCGGGAGGGCTGCAGATACGCAGTATTTT
CASSSRSGRAADTQYF
>.|TRBV7-9|.|TRBJ1-1
TGTGCCAGCAGCTTATCCCAGGGAGCCTATGAAGCTTTCTTT
CASSLSQGAYEAFF
>.|TRBV29-1|.|TRBJ2-1
TGCAGCGTTGGACGGACGGGGGGCATAAATGAGCAGTTCTTC
CSVGRTGGINEQFF
>.|TRBV5-1|.|TRBJ2-7
TGCGCCAGCAGCCAGGGATCCCGGGCTGCCGAGCAGTACTTC
CASSQGSRAAEQYF
>.|TRBV15|.|TRBJ1-1
TGTGCCACCAGCAGAGATAAACGGGAGAACACTGAAGCTTTCTTT
CATSRDKRENTEAFF
>.|TRBV19|.|TRBJ1-4
TGTGCCAGTAGTAGGCCCCAGGGTGGCGTTGAAAAACTGTTTTTT
CASSRPQGGVEKLFF
>.|TRBV25-1|.|TRBJ1-4
TGTGCCAGCAGGGGGGAAAAACTGTTTTTT
CASRGEKLFF
>TRBD2|TRBV5-1|.|TRBJ2-5
TGCGCCAGCAGCTCCTTTGGGGGGGAAGAGACCCAGTACTTC
CASSSFGGEETQYF
>.|TRBV6-5|.|TRBJ2-5
TGTGCCAGCAGACCGCCGGGAGCTGGTGAGACCCAGTACTTC
CASRPPGAGETQYF
>.|TRBV5-4|.|TRBJ2-5
TGTGCCAGCAGCCCTGGCGGAGGGCTTTCCGGAGAGACCCAGTACTTC
CASSPGGGLSGETQYF
>.|TRBV29-1|.|TRBJ2-7
TGCAGCGTTGGGGCTAGCTCCTACGAGCAGTACTTC
CSVGASSYEQYF
>TRBD2|TRBV5-1|.|TRBJ2-7
TGCGCCAGCAGCTTCGTGTCGGGAGGGCCCGGCGAGCAGTACTTC
CASSFVSGGPGEQYF
>TRBD1|TRBV2|.|TRBJ2-7
TGTGCCAGCAGTGAAGTACAGGGGGGGCAGTACTTC
CASSEVQGGQYF
>.|TRBV10-2|.|TRBJ1-4
TGCGCCAGCAGTGAGTCGGCAGGGAGGAATGAAAAACTGTTTTTT
CASSESAGRNEKLFF
>TRBD1|TRBV7-9|.|TRBJ2-5
TGTGCCAGCAGCTTACAGGGGGCGGGCGAGACCCAGTACTTC
CASSLQGAGETQYF
>.|TRBV27|.|TRBJ2-7
TGTGCCAGCAGTTTTGGCGGGGTCGGCTACTACGAGCAGTACTTC
CASSFGGVGYYEQYF
>.|TRBV2|.|TRBJ1-2
TGTGCCAGCAGTGGCAGGGGTTTGGGTGGCTACACCTTC
CASSGRGLGGYTF
>.|TRBV28|.|TRBJ1-2
TGTGCCAGCAGCGTCAACCATGGCTACACCTTC
CASSVNHGYTF
>TRBD2|TRBV9|.|TRBJ2-1
TGTGCCAGCAGCGCCAGCGGGAGGCCCTACAATGAGCAGTTCTTC
CASSASGRPYNEQFF
>TRBD1|TRBV6-6|.|TRBJ1-2
TGTGCCAGCAGAACCGGGACAGGGTTACATGGCTACACCTTC
CASRTGTGLHGYTF
>.|TRBV5-1|.|TRBJ2-3
TGCGCCAGCAGCCTACAGTTGATCAATTGGGCAGATACGCAGTATTTT
CASSLQLINWADTQYF
>TRBD2|TRBV15|.|TRBJ2-1
TGTGCCACCAGCAGAGGTCCCAGCGCGGGAGAGAGTGAGCAGTTCTTC
CATSRGPSAGESEQFF
>.|TRBV15|.|TRBJ1-1
TGTGCCACCAGCAGCCTTACAGTGAACACTGAAGCTTTCTTT
CATSSLTVNTEAFF
>.|TRBV9|.|TRBJ2-3
TGTGCCAGCAGCTTCCTCGGCACCCCAGATACGCAGTATTTT
CASSFLGTPDTQYF
>TRBD1|TRBV28|.|TRBJ1-5
TGTGCCAGCAGTTCAATGACAGGGAGCAATCAGCCCCAGCATTTT
CASSSMTGSNQPQHF
>.|TRBV10-1|once|TRBJ2-1
TGCGCCAGCAGTGACAGGGACTACAATGAGCAGTTCTTC
CASSDRDYNEQFF
>.|TRBV7-2|.|TRBJ2-5
TGTGCCAGCAGCTTAGCGGGGGGAGAGACCCAGTACTTC
CASSLAGGETQYF
>TRBD2|TRBV6-4|.|TRBJ2-1
TGTGCCAGCAGTGTAGTAGCGGGAGGACTTGATGAGCAGTTCTTC
CASSVVAGGLDEQFF
>.|TRBV2|.|TRBJ1-5
TGTGCCAGCAGTGATGGAGGAGGGAGCAATCAGCCCCAGCATTTT
CASSDGGGSNQPQHF
>.|TRBV18|.|TRBJ2-3
TGTGCCAGCTCACCAGTTGCGGGAACCACAGATACGCAGTATTTT
CASSPVAGTTDTQYF
>TRBD2|TRBV4-1|.|TRBJ2-3
TGCGCCAGCAGCGGTTCTAGCGGGAGGGCCGGTACGCAGTATTTT
CASSGSSGRAGTQYF
>.|TRBV20-1|once|TRBJ2-1
TGCAGTGCTCTGGGGCCTCCACCTTTCTTC
CSALGPPPFF
>TRBD2|TRBV15|.|TRBJ2-1
TGTGCCACCAGCTTCTCTAGCGGGAGCAATGAGCAGTTCTTC
CATSFSSGSNEQFF
>TRBD2|TRBV19|.|TRBJ2-5
TGTGCCAGTAGTAAATCCGTAGCGGGACTGGGAGAGACCCAGTACTTC
CASSKSVAGLGETQYF
>.|TRBV6-5|.|TRBJ1-1
TGTGCCAGCACGGGGTTCACTGAAGCTTTCTTT
CASTGFTEAFF
>.|TRBV25-1|.|TRBJ1-5
TGTGCCAGCAGTGTATCAGATCCGGGTCAGCCCCAGCATTTT
CASSVSDPGQPQHF
>TRBD2|TRBV18|.|TRBJ2-7
TGTGCCAGCTCACAAGGACTAGCGGGAGGGCCCCAAGAGCAGTACTTC
CASSQGLAGGPQEQYF
>.|TRBV20-1|.|TRBJ2-7
TGCAGTGCTAATCTGATCTACGAGCAGTACTTC
CSANLIYEQYF
>.|TRBV6-1|.|TRBJ1-1
TGTGCCAGCAGTGAGATGCGATCGAACACTGAAGCTTTCTTT
CASSEMRSNTEAFF
>.|TRBV2|.|TRBJ2-7
TGTGCCAGCAGTGATTATTTGAGGGCGGACAGCTCCTACGAGCAGTACTTC
CASSDYLRADSSYEQYF
>.|TRBV5-1|.|TRBJ1-2
TGCGCCAGCAGCCCGGACCCTACCAGGCGTAACTATGGCTACACCTTC
CASSPDPTRRNYGYTF
>TRBD1|TRBV6-6|.|TRBJ1-1
TGTGCCAGCAGTTACCAGGGGGGCACTGAAGCTTTCTTT
CASSYQGGTEAFF
>.|TRBV21-1|.|TRBJ1-1
TGTGCCAGCAGCAAAATTAACGGACAGCGGAACACTGAAGCTTTCTTT
CASSKINGQRNTEAFF